The present entry profiles one TCR beta chain with its context. This entry is derived from a study of CD8+ T cells in alopecia areata. Across the study: Scoring of severity for treated patients was based on percentage of affected scalp area.

The authors extracted RNA and reverse transcribed it into cDNA as the sequencing template. The assay was immunoSEQ multiplex PCR, and TCRdb's table has in-frame clones only and misses some. This sample has 90,000 to 150,000 clones; 53% occur once, and the top ten carry 0.46%. Germline V gene sequence: CDR1 MNHNS, CDR2 SASEGT. Trimming shortened V by 8 bases and J by 3 bases, and 17 bases separated the two germline ends. This CDR3 has 14 amino acids. Treatment noted: oral pan-JAK inhibitor, 5-10 mg twice daily. The clonotype originates from a human donor with alopecia areata. The source was CD4+ T cells sorted from blood, collected at week 4, from a patient treated with tofacitinib. The chain uses TRBV6-1 and TRBJ2-7, with D possibly being TRBD1 (6 bases). The CDR3 nucleotides read TGTGCCAGCGACAGAGGGACATATCTCTACGAGCAGTACTTC. It yields the protein CASDRGTYLYEQYF.